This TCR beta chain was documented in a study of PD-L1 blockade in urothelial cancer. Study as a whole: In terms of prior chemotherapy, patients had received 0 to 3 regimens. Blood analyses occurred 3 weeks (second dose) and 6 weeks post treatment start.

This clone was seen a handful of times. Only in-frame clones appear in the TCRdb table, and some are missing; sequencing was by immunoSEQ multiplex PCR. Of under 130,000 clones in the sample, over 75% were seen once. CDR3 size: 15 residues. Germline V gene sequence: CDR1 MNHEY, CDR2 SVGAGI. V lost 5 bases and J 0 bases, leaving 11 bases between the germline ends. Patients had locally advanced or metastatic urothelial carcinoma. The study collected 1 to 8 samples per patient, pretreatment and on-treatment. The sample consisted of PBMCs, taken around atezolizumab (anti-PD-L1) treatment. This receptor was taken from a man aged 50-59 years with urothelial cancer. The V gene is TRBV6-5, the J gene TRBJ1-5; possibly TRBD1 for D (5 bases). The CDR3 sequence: CASSNSGRSNQPQHF. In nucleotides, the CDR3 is TGTGCCAGCAGTAATTCAGGGCGTAGCAATCAGCCCCAGCATTTT.